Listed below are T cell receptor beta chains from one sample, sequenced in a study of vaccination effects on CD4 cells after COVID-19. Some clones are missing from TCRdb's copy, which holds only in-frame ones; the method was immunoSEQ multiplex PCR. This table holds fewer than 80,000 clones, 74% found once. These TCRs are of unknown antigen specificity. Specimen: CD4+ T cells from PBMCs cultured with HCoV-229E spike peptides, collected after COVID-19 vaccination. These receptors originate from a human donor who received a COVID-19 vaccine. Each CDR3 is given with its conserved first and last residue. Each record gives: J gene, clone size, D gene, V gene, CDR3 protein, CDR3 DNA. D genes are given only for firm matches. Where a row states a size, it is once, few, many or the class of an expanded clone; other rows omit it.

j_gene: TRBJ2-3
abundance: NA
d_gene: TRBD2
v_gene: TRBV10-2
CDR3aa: CASTRVAGRTDTQYF
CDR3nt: TGCGCCAGCACCAGGGTAGCGGGGCGCACAGATACGCAGTATTTT

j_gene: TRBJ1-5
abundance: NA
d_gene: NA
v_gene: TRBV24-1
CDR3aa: CATSDLQGQPQHF
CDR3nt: TGTGCCACCAGTGATTTGCAGGGTCAGCCCCAGCATTTT

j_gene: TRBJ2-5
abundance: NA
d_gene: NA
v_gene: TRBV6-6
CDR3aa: CASSYGQGNIQETQYF
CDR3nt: TGTGCCAGCAGTTACGGTCAAGGCAACATACAAGAGACCCAGTACTTC

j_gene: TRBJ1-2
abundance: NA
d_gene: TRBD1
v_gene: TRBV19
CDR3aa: CASSIRTGPRGYGYTF
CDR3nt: TGTGCCAGTAGTATTAGGACAGGCCCCAGGGGCTATGGCTACACCTTC

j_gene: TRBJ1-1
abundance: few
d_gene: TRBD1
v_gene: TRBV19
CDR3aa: CASSDRGTTEAFF
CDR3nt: TGTGCCAGTAGTGACAGGGGGACCACTGAAGCTTTCTTT

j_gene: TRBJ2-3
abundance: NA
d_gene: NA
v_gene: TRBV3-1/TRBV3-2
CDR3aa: CASSQGEGLSTDTQYF
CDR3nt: TGTGCCAGCAGCCAAGGTGAGGGGTTGTCGACAGATACGCAGTATTTT

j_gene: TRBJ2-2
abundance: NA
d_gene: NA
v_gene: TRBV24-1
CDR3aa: CATSSAYTGELFF
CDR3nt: TGTGCCACTTCGTCGGCTTACACCGGGGAGCTGTTTTTT

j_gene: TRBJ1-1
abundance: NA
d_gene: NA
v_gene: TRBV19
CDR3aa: CASSIGPAGETEAFF
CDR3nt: TGTGCCAGTAGTATAGGTCCCGCAGGGGAAACTGAAGCTTTCTTT

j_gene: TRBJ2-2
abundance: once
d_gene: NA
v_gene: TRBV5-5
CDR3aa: CASSFRGATGELFF
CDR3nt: TGTGCCAGCAGCTTTAGGGGGGCAACCGGGGAGCTGTTTTTT

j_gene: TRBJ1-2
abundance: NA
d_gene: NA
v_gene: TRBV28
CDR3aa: CASRSDRVYGYTF
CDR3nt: TGTGCCAGCAGATCGGACAGAGTCTATGGCTACACCTTC

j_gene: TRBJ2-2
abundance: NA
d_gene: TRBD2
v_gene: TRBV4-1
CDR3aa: CASSSEGLAGTGELFF
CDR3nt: TGCGCCAGCAGCTCAGAGGGACTAGCGGGTACCGGGGAGCTGTTTTTT

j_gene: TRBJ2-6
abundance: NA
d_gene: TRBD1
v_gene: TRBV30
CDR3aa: CACGQGPSGANVLTF
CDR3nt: TGTGCCTGCGGACAGGGGCCCTCTGGGGCCAACGTCCTGACTTTC

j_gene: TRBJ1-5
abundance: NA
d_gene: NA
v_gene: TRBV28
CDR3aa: CASSLDPRESNQPQHF
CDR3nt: TGTGCCAGCAGTTTAGACCCCAGGGAGAGCAATCAGCCCCAGCATTTT

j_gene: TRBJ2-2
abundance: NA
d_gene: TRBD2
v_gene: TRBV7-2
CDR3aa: CASSLQRGGNGELFF
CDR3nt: TGTGCCAGCAGCTTACAGCGGGGAGGCAACGGGGAGCTGTTTTTT

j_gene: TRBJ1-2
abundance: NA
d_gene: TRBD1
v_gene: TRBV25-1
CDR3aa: CASKGTGEFDYGYTF
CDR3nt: TGTGCCAGCAAAGGGACAGGGGAATTTGACTATGGCTACACCTTC

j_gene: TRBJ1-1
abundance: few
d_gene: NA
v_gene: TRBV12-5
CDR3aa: CASGLEARNTEAFF
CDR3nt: TGTGCTAGTGGTTTGGAGGCCAGGAACACTGAAGCTTTCTTT

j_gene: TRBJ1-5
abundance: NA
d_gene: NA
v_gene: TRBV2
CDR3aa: CASSTQGSNQPQHF
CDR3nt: TGTGCCAGCAGTACCCAGGGGAGCAATCAGCCCCAGCATTTT

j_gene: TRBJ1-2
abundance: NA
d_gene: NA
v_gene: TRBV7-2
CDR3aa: CASSSRQDPRGYTF
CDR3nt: TGTGCCAGCAGCTCTAGACAGGACCCCCGTGGCTACACCTTC

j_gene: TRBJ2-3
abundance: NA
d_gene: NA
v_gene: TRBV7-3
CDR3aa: CASSSHKRGSSDTQYF
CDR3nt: TGTGCCAGCAGCTCCCACAAGAGGGGTTCCTCAGATACGCAGTATTTT

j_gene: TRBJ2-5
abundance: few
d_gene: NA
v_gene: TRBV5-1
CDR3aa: CASSLYSYQETQYF
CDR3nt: TGCGCCAGCAGCTTGTACAGTTACCAAGAGACCCAGTACTTC

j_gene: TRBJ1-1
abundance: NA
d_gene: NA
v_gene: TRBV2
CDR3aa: CASSVQVEAFF
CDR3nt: TGTGCCAGCAGTGTACAGGTTGAAGCTTTCTTT

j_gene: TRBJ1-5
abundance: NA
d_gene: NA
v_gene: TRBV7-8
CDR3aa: CASSLNRNSNQPQHF
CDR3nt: TGTGCCAGCAGCCTAAACAGAAATAGCAATCAGCCCCAGCATTTT

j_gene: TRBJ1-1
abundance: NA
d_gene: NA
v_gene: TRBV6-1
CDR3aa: CASSELPRGRTEAFF
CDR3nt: TGTGCCAGCAGTGAATTACCGCGGGGCCGGACTGAAGCTTTCTTT

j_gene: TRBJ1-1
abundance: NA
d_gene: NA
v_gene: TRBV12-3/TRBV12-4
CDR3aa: CASSLVGAEEAFF
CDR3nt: TGTGCCAGCAGTTTAGTCGGGGCGGAAGAAGCTTTCTTT

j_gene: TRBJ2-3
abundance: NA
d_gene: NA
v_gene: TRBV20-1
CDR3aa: CSVSFTDTQYF
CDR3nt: TGCAGTGTTTCCTTCACAGATACGCAGTATTTT

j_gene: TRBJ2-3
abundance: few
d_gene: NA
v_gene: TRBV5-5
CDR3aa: CASSLEADSVAQYF
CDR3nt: TGTGCCAGCAGCTTGGAGGCCGACTCTGTCGCGCAGTATTTT

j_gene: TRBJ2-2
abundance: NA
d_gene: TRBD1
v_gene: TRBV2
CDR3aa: CASTAGTGNTGELFF
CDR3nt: TGTGCCAGCACAGCCGGGACAGGGAACACCGGGGAGCTGTTTTTT

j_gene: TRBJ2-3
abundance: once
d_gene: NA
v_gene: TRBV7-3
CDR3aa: CASTLGAATDTQYF
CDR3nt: TGTGCCAGCACCCTAGGGGCTGCGACAGATACGCAGTATTTT

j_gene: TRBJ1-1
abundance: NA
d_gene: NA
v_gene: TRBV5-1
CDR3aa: CASGQTTDGRNTEAFF
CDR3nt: TGCGCCAGCGGACAAACCACGGACGGCCGAAACACTGAAGCTTTCTTT

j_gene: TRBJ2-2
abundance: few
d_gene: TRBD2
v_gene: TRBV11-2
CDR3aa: CASSRPSGGATGELFF
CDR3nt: TGTGCCAGCAGCCGACCTAGCGGGGGGGCAACCGGGGAGCTGTTTTTT

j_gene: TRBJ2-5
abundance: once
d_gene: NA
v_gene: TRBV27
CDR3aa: CASSLQGIGTQYF
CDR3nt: TGTGCCAGCAGTCTACAGGGTATCGGGACCCAGTACTTC

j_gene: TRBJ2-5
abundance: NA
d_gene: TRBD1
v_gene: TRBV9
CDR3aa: CASSYRTGGLETQYF
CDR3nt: TGTGCCAGCAGCTATCGGACAGGGGGCCTAGAGACCCAGTACTTC

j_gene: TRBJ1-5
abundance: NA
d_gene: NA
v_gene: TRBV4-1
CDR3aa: CASSQDMSRVTQPQHF
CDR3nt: TGCGCCAGCAGCCAAGATATGAGCCGGGTTACTCAGCCCCAGCATTTT

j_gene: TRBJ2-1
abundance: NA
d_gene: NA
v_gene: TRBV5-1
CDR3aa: CASSPKVKDEQFF
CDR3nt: TGCGCCAGCAGCCCCAAAGTGAAGGATGAGCAGTTCTTC

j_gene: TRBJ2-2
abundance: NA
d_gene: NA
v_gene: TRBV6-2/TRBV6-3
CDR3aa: CASSYTVNTGELFF
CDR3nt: TGTGCCAGCAGTTACACAGTTAACACCGGGGAGCTGTTTTTT

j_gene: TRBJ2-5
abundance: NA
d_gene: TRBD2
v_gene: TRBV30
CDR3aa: CAWKLAAQETQYF
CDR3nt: TGTGCCTGGAAGCTAGCGGCTCAAGAGACCCAGTACTTC

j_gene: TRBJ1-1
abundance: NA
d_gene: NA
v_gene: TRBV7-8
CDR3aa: CASSLGFAVGKAFF
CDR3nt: TGTGCCAGCAGCTTAGGGTTTGCGGTTGGGAAAGCTTTCTTT

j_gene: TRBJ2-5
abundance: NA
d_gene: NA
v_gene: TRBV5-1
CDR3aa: CASSSALDQQETQYF
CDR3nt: TGCGCCAGCAGCTCTGCCCTCGACCAACAAGAGACCCAGTACTTC

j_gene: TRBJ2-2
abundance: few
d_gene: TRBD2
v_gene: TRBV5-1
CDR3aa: CASSQRGGATGELFF
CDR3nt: TGCGCCAGCAGCCAGCGGGGGGGGGCGACCGGGGAGCTGTTTTTT

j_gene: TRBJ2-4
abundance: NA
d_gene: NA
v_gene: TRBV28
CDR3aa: CASSTAGSRGDIQYF
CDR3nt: TGTGCCAGCAGTACAGCCGGGTCCAGGGGGGACATTCAGTACTTC

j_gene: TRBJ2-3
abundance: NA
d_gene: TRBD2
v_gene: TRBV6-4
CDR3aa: CASSPAGVTDTQYF
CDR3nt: TGTGCCAGCAGCCCAGCGGGGGTCACAGATACGCAGTATTTT

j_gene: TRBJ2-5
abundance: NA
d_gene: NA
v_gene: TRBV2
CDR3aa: CASSGPGLTLGTQYF
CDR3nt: TGTGCCAGCAGTGGCCCCGGCCTGACCCTGGGGACCCAGTACTTC

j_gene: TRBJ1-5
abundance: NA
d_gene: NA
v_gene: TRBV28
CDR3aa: CASSLFGIRESNQPQHF
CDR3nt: TGTGCCAGCAGTTTATTCGGGATCAGGGAAAGCAATCAGCCCCAGCATTTT

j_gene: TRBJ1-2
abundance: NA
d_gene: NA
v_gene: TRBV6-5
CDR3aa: CASSYGDAGSGYTF
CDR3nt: TGTGCCAGCAGTTACGGAGATGCAGGATCTGGCTACACCTTC

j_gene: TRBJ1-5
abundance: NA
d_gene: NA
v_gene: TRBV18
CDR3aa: CASSPIQGSNQPQHF
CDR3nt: TGTGCCAGCTCACCCATCCAGGGGAGCAATCAGCCCCAGCATTTT

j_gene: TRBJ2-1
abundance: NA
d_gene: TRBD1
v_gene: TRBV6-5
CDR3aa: CASTSSGTGVNEQFF
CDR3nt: TGTGCCAGCACCTCATCCGGGACAGGGGTCAATGAGCAGTTCTTC

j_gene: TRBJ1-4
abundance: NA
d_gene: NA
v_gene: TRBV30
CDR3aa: CAWSHDEKLFF
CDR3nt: TGTGCCTGGAGCCATGATGAAAAACTGTTTTTT

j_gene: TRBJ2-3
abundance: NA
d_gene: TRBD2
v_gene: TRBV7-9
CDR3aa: CASSPKRGGSTDTQYF
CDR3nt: TGTGCCAGCAGCCCAAAGCGGGGGGGAAGCACAGATACGCAGTATTTT

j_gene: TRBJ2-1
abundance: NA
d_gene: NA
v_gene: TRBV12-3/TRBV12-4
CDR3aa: CAMAVRRLNEQFF
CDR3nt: TGTGCCATGGCCGTCCGCAGATTGAATGAGCAGTTCTTC

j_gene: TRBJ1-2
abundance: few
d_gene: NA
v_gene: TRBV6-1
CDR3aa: CASSELDLAGYTF
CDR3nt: TGTGCCAGCAGTGAATTGGACCTCGCTGGCTACACCTTC